This T cell receptor beta chain was observed in a study of CXCR3-negative and CXCR3-positive naive CD8 T cells. CDR3 size: 17 residues. In germline, CDR1 is SGHNT, CDR2 YENEEA. Of note for this clonotype: Its target is unknown.

Triplicate sorting captured approximately 300,000 cells each from every CD8+ T cell subset. A CD45RO-CCR7+CD27+CD95- profile was what naive CD8+ T cells displayed. Regarding the study as a whole: Memory cells differed in TRBV-TRBJ usage, but naive CXCR3-negative and CXCR3-positive cells had similar usage. Researchers report that CXCR3-positive naive cells carry more hydrophobic TRB CDR3s than CXCR3-negative naive cells. CD5 surface expression was similar among naive subsets, and TCR strength was estimated by inference from TRB CDR3 properties.

Libraries were UMI-labeled 5' RACE TRB cDNA. TCRdb reprocessed the 5' RACE reads and stores each CDR3 protein as one record, lacking DNA. Across roughly 100,000 distinct CDR3 sequences, the top ten clones capture more than 0.3% of the sample. V and J are TRBV11-3 and TRBJ2-1; as DNA is missing, the TRBD2 call by TCRdb cannot be tested. Material for sequencing was naive CXCR3+ CD8+ T cells from blood. This sample's subset: CD45RO-CCR7+CD27+CD95- naive CD8+ T cells expressing CXCR3 (TNR3+). This clonotype originated in a human donor in good health. Some clones in this sample may be carry-over from other donors' samples. This CDR3 reads CASSPRIPIAGDNEQFF.